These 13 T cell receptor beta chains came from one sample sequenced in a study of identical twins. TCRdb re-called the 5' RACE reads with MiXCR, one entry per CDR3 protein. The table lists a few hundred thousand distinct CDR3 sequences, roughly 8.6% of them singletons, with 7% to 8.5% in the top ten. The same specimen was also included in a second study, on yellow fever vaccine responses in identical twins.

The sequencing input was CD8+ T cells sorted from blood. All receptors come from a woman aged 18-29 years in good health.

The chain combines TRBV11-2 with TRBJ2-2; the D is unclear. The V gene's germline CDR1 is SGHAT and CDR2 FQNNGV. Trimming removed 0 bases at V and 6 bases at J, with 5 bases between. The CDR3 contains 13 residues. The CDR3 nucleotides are TGTGCCAGCAGCTTAGATCGGTCCGGGGAGCTGTTTTTT. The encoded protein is CASSLDRSGELFF. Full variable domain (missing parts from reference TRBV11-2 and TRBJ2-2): EAGVAQSPRYKIIEKRQSVAFWCNPISGHATLYWYQQILGQGPKLLIQFQNNGVVDDSQLPKDRFSAERLKGVDSTLKIQPAKLEDSAVYLCASSLDRSGELFFGEGSRLTVL.

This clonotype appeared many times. As DNA, the CDR3 is TGTGCCAGCAGTTACTCGTCGGAGGGGGCTCTCCAGACCCAGTACTTC. Translated, it gives CASSYSSEGALQTQYF. The V and J genes are TRBV6-2 or TRBV6-3 and TRBJ2-5; possible D gene TRBD1, 7 bases. V lost 0 bases and J lost 6, with 17 bases in between. The germline CDR1 and CDR2 sequences are MNHEY and SVGEGT. The CDR3 runs 16 residues.

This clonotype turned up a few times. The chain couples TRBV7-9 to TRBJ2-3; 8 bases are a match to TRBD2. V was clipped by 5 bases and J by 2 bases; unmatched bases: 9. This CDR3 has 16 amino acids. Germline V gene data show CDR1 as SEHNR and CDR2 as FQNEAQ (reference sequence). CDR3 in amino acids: CASSPERERATDTQYF. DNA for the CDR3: TGTGCCAGCAGCCCCGAGCGGGAGCGGGCCACAGATACGCAGTATTTT.

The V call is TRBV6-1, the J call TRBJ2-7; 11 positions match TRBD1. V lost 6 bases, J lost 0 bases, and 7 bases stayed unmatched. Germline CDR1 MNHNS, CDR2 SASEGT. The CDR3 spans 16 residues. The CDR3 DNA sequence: TGTGCCAGCAGCCGAGGACAGGGGGCGATCTCCTACGAGCAGTACTTC. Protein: CASSRGQGAISYEQYF.

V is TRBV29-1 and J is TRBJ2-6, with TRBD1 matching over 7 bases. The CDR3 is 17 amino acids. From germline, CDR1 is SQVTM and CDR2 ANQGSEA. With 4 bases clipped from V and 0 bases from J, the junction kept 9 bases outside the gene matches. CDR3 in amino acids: CSVVGGKGISGANVLTF. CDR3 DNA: TGCAGCGTTGTAGGGGGCAAGGGAATCTCTGGGGCCAACGTCCTGACTTTC.

The CDR3 sequence is CSAASGGSYNEQFF. CDR3 bases: TGCAGTGCCGCCAGCGGGGGCTCCTACAATGAGCAGTTCTTC. The rearrangement links TRBV20-1 to TRBJ2-1, with 8 nucleotides matching TRBD2. Per germline, CDR1 DFQATT and CDR2 SNEGSKA (reference sequence). V trimming: 6 bases; J trimming: 0 bases; junction bases outside the gene matches: 4. The CDR3 spans 14 residues.

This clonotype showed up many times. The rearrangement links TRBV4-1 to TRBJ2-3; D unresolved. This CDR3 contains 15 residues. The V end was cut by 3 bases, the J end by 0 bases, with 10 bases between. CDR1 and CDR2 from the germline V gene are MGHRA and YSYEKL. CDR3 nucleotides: TGCGCCAGCAGCCAGGAGTCATCTAGCACAGATACGCAGTATTTT. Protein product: CASSQESSSTDTQYF.

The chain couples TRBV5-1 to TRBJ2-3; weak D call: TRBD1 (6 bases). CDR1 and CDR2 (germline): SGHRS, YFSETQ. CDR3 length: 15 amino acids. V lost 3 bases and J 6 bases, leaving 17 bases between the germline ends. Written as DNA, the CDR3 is TGCGCCAGCAGCTCCCTACAGGGTAAAGTGGATACGCAGTATTTT. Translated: CASSSLQGKVDTQYF.

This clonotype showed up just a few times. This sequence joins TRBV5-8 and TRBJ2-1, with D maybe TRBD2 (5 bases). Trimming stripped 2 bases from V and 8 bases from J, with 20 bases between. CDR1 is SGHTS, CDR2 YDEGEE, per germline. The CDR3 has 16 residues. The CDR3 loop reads CASSFTPSSGIYEQFF. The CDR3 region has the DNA TGTGCCAGCAGCTTTACCCCATCTTCCGGGATCTATGAGCAGTTCTTC.

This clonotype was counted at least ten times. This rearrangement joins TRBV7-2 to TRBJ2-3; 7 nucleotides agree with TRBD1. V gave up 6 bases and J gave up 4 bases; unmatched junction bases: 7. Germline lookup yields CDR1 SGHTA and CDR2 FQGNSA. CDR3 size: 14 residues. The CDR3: CASRDRSTADTQYF. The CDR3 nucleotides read TGTGCCAGCAGGGACAGGTCGACAGCAGATACGCAGTATTTT.

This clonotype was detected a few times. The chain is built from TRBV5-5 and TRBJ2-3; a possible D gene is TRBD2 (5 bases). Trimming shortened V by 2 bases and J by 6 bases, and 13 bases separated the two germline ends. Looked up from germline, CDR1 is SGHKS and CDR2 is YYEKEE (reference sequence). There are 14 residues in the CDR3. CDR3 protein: CASSFPGNWDTQYF. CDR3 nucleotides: TGTGCCAGCAGCTTTCCGGGAAATTGGGATACGCAGTATTTT.

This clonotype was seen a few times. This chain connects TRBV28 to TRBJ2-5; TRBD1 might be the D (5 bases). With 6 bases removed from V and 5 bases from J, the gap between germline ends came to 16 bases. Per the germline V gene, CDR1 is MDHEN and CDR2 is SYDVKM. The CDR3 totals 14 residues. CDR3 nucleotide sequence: TGTGCCAGCAGACGTCTCTACAGGCCGGAGACCCAGTACTTC. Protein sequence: CASRRLYRPETQYF.

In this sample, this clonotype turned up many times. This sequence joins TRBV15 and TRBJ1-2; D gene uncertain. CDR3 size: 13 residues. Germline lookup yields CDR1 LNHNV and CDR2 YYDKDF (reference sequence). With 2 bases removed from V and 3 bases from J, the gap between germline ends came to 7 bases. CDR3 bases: TGTGCCACCAGCAGAAATATGGACTATGGCTACACCTTC. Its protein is CATSRNMDYGYTF.